The 14 T cell receptor beta chains presented below share a single source sample, sequenced in a study of cytomegalovirus exposure and HLA in healthy donors. 60 Vbeta and 13 Jbeta primers were used in PCR. Assay used: immunoSEQ multiplex PCR; TCRdb lists only in-frame clones, some missing. The sample includes under 150,000 clones, 75% to 85% of them seen just once. Sequencing was carried out using PBMCs. These receptors were collected from a female donor in good health and CMV-seronegative.

This chain connects TRBV12-5 to TRBJ1-2; D is ambiguous. CDR3 size: 14 residues. V lost 6 bases to trimming and J lost 0 bases, with 11 bases between them. The V gene's germline CDR1 is LGHNT and CDR2 FRNRAP. The CDR3 reads CASGRQDANYGYTF. The CDR3 DNA follows: TGTGCTAGTGGAAGACAAGATGCTAACTATGGCTACACCTTC.

This clone was counted only a few times. CDR3 coding DNA: TGTGCCAGCAGCGTAGGGACAACGATGATCGCCTCCTACAATGAGCAGTTCTTC. It translates to CASSVGTTMIASYNEQFF. The chain combines TRBV9 with TRBJ2-1; possible D gene TRBD1, 5 bases. With 0 bases removed from V and 0 bases from J, the gap between germline ends came to 16 bases. The CDR3 is 18 amino acids. Per the germline V gene, CDR1 is SGDLS and CDR2 is YYNGEE. Combining the CDR3 with reference TRBV9 and TRBJ2-1 gives the whole variable domain DSGVTQTPKHLITATGQRVTLRCSPRSGDLSVYWYQQSLDQGLQFLIQYYNGEERAKGNILERFSAQQFPDLHSELNLSSLELGDSALYFCASSVGTTMIASYNEQFFGPGTRLTVL.

The genes are TRBV28 and TRBJ1-2; TRBD1 might be the D (6 bases). Germline CDR1 MDHEN, CDR2 SYDVKM. Trimming left V 5 bases short and J 5 bases short, with 12 bases between. The CDR3 consists of 13 residues. CDR3 sequence (DNA): TGTGCCAGCAGTCCTTACAGGGTGTATGGCTACACCTTC. This sequence encodes CASSPYRVYGYTF.

The chain combines TRBV19 with TRBJ1-2, with TRBD1 identical over 8 bases. Germline CDR1 LNHDA, CDR2 SQIVND (reference sequence). The CDR3 loop spans 13 amino acids. V dropped 5 bases and J dropped 13; count of bases not matched to a gene: 12. This chain's CDR3 is CASSPDRVDIFTF. Here the CDR3 DNA reads TGTGCCAGTAGTCCGGACAGGGTCGATATCTTCACCTTC.

The V gene is TRBV6-5, the J gene TRBJ1-1; possibly TRBD1 for D (5 bases). V shed 2 bases and J shed 1 base, with 11 bases lying between them. Germline V lookup: CDR1 MNHEY, CDR2 SVGAGI. This CDR3 is 15 amino acids long. CDR3 region: CASSYKLQENTEAFF. The CDR3 region has the DNA TGTGCCAGCAGTTACAAACTACAGGAGAACACTGAAGCTTTCTTT.

This chain joins TRBV10-3 and TRBJ1-1; D possibly corresponds to TRBD1 (6 bases). In germline, CDR1 is ENHRY, CDR2 SYGVKD. CDR3 length: 13 residues. V lost 3 bases and J lost 6, with 11 bases in between. The CDR3 spells CAISDAGDAEAFF. CDR3 sequence (DNA): TGTGCCATCAGTGACGCAGGGGATGCTGAAGCTTTCTTT.

In nucleotides, the CDR3 is TGTGCCAGCAGTACTCTGGGACAGGACGAAGAGACCCAGTACTTC. This codes for CASSTLGQDEETQYF. V is TRBV6-5 and J is TRBJ2-5, with 8 bases matching TRBD1. Trimming cost V 5 bases and J 3 bases; bases outside gene matches: 8. Germline CDR1 and CDR2: MNHEY and SVGAGI. The CDR3 runs to 15 residues.

The chain has TRBV28 and TRBJ2-7; 11 bases fit TRBD1. The germline CDR1 and CDR2 sequences are MDHEN and SYDVKM. V was clipped by 7 bases and J by 4 bases; unmatched bases: 9. This CDR3 has 15 residues. The CDR3 is CASNTLGTGGYEQYF. The CDR3 DNA reads as TGTGCCAGCAACACCCTCGGGACAGGGGGTTACGAGCAGTACTTC.

The chain joins TRBV7-8 to TRBJ2-7; D is uncertain. The CDR3 contains 13 residues. Germline V gene lookup returns CDR1 SGHVS and CDR2 FQNEAQ. The germline V and J ends were trimmed by 5 bases and 2 bases, with 10 bases remaining between them. The CDR3 loop is CASSPLTTYEQYF. The CDR3 bases are TGTGCCAGCAGCCCGTTGACAACCTACGAGCAGTACTTC. Complete variable domain (other parts from reference TRBV7-8 and TRBJ2-7): GAGVSQSPRYKVAKRGQDVALRCDPISGHVSLFWYQQALGQGPEFLTYFQNEAQLDKSGLPSDRFFAERPEGSVSTLKIQRTQQEDSAVYLCASSPLTTYEQYFGPGTRLTVT.

This clone was detected a few times. The CDR3 region is CASRQGNQPQHF. The CDR3 coding sequence is TGTGCCAGCCGGCAGGGCAATCAGCCCCAGCATTTT. The chain recombines TRBV9 with TRBJ1-5; D ambiguous. Per the germline V gene, CDR1 is SGDLS and CDR2 is YYNGEE. The CDR3 loop spans 12 amino acids. The ends were cut back, 7 bases at V and 2 bases at J, with 7 bases in the middle.

V is TRBV5-5 and J is TRBJ1-3; TRBD1 matches at 7 bases. V dropped 2 bases and J dropped 9; count of bases not matched to a gene: 8. The CDR3 runs 14 residues. From germline, CDR1 is SGHKS and CDR2 YYEKEE (reference sequence). Written as DNA, the CDR3 is TGTGCCAGCAGCTTATCAGGGGGGCGTGCCACCATATATTTT. It specifies CASSLSGGRATIYF.

The J gene is TRBJ1-1, the V gene TRBV7-2; D is unclear. The V gene's germline CDR1 is SGHTA and CDR2 FQGNSA. CDR3 length: 14 residues. V shed 2 bases and J shed 6 bases, with 13 bases lying between them. As DNA, the CDR3 is TGTGCCAGCAGCTTACAGGCGGAGGTGTCTGAAGCTTTCTTT. Translating gives CASSLQAEVSEAFF.

The genes are TRBV6-6 and TRBJ2-7; TRBD2 matches at 12 bases. This CDR3 has 14 residues. The germline gives CDR1 MNHNY, CDR2 SVGAGI (reference sequence). V lost 5 bases to trimming and J lost 5 bases; unmatched junction nucleotides: 4. CDR3 sequence reads: CASSQTSGSDEQYF. The DNA of the CDR3 is TGTGCCAGCAGTCAGACTAGCGGGAGCGACGAGCAGTACTTC.

The chain uses TRBV12-5 and TRBJ1-1; D gene uncertain. V was cut by 6 bases and J by 1 base, with 12 bases left in between. Germline V gene data show CDR1 as LGHNT and CDR2 as FRNRAP. There are 14 residues in the CDR3. The CDR3 DNA reads TGTGCTAGTGGACCTACCGCATGGAACACTGAAGCTTTCTTT. Translated: CASGPTAWNTEAFF.